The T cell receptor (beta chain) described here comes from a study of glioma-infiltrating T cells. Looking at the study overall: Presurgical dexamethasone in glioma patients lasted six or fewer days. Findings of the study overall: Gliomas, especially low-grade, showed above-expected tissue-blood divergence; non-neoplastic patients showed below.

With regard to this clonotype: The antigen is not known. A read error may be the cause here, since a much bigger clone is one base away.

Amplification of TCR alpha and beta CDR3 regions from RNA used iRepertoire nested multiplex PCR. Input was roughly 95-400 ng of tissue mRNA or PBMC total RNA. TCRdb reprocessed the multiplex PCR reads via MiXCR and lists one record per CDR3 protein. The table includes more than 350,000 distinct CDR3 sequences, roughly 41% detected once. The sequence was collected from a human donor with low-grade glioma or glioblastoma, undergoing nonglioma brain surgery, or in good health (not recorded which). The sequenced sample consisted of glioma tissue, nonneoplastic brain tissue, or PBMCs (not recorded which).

This CDR3 is CASSGTEDILSNKPQHF. The CDR3 DNA is TGTGCCAGCAGCGGGACAGAAGATATTCTTAGCAATAAGCCCCAGCATTTT. This sequence joins TRBV25-1 and TRBJ1-5, with 7 bases that match TRBD1. Germline V CDR1 and CDR2: MGHDK, SYGVNS. The length of the CDR3 is 17 residues.